One sample yielded the 30 T cell receptor beta chains listed below, sequenced in a study of T cell responses to AZD1222 COVID-19 vaccine. The table came from immunoSEQ multiplex PCR; TCRdb's copy has only in-frame clones and leaves some out. The repertoire consists of some 80,000 clones, with 60% to 85% occurring once and the leading ten covering about 26%. Source: peripheral blood, taken 28 days after the second dose of the MenACWY control vaccine. All receptors derive from an adult who received the MenACWY meningococcal vaccine as a control.

The gene calls are TRBV2 and TRBJ2-1; D might be TRBD1 (8 bases). The V end lost 1 base, the J end lost 7 bases, and 11 bases lay between the germline ends. Germline V gives CDR1 SNHLY, CDR2 FYNNEI. There are 14 residues in the CDR3. CDR3: CASSEDRGGNEQFF. CDR3 coding DNA: TGTGCCAGCAGTGAAGACAGGGGGGGGAATGAGCAGTTCTTC.

A note on this clone: This sample also contains other DNA sequences that code for the same CDR3. V and J are TRBV7-8 and TRBJ1-5, with TRBD1 as a possible D gene (5 bases). V lost 5 bases to trimming and J lost 4 bases, with 9 bases between them. Germline loops: CDR1 SGHVS, CDR2 FQNEAQ. This CDR3 region has 13 residues. The CDR3 reads CASSRGGNQPQHF. The CDR3 DNA reads TGTGCCAGCAGCCGGGGGGGTAATCAGCCCCAGCATTTT.

This clone has a single count. The chain's CDR3 is CAWTVNGQGYGYTF. The CDR3 nucleotides are TGTGCCTGGACCGTCAATGGACAGGGCTATGGCTACACCTTC. The J gene is TRBJ1-2, the V gene TRBV30; 8 bases are a match to TRBD1. CDR1 and CDR2 from the germline V gene are GTSNPN and SVGIG (reference sequence). The V gene end was trimmed by 4 bases and the J gene end by 4 bases; junction bases not matched to a gene: 8. The CDR3 sequence is 14 residues long.

The chain links TRBV5-1 to TRBJ2-7; 8 nucleotides agree with TRBD1. The CDR3 runs to 15 residues. Germline V gene sequence: CDR1 SGHRS, CDR2 YFSETQ. The V gene end was trimmed by 4 bases and the J gene end by 3 bases; junction bases not matched to a gene: 9. The CDR3 region is CASSPGTGDFYEQYF. Written as DNA, the CDR3 is TGCGCCAGCAGCCCCGGGACAGGCGACTTCTACGAGCAGTACTTC.

The J gene is TRBJ2-2, the V gene TRBV7-3, with 10 bases identical to TRBD1. Per germline, CDR1 SGHTA and CDR2 FQGTGA. The trim removed 5 bases at V and 6 bases at J, leaving 6 bases unmatched. The CDR3 has 15 residues. CDR3 nucleotides: TGTGCCAGCAGCGTAGGGACAGGGGAGGCCGGGGAGCTGTTTTTT. Translating gives CASSVGTGEAGELFF.

This clone has a count of ten or more. The chain has TRBV19 and TRBJ2-5; the D gene is possibly TRBD1 (5 bases). Germline-derived CDR1 and CDR2 are LNHDA and SQIVND (reference sequence). Trimming left V 3 bases short and J 3 bases short, with 11 bases between. This CDR3 has 14 amino acids. The CDR3 reads CASSISAREETQYF. The CDR3 nucleotides are TGTGCCAGTAGTATCTCTGCCAGGGAAGAGACCCAGTACTTC. Variable domain in full (rest from reference TRBV19 and TRBJ2-5): DGGITQSPKYLFRKEGQNVTLSCEQNLNHDAMYWYRQDPGQGLRLIYYSQIVNDFQKGDIAEGYSVSREKKESFPLTVTSAQKNPTAFYLCASSISAREETQYFGPGTRLLVL.

The chain employs TRBV30 and TRBJ2-7, with D possibly called TRBD1 or TRBD2 (5 bases each). V was trimmed by 2 bases and J by 3 bases, leaving 8 bases between them. The CDR3 consists of 12 residues. Germline V gene sequence: CDR1 GTSNPN, CDR2 SVGIG (reference sequence). The CDR3 bases are TGTGCCTGGAGTCTGGGGGTCTACGAGCAGTACTTC. It yields the protein CAWSLGVYEQYF. Using reference TRBV30 and TRBJ2-7 for the parts outside the CDR3, the full variable domain is SQTIHQWPATLVQPVGSPLSLECTVEGTSNPNLYWYRQAAGRGLQLLFYSVGIGQISSEVPQNLSASRPQDRQFILSSKKLLLSDSGFYLCAWSLGVYEQYFGPGTRLTVT.

V is TRBV7-2 and J is TRBJ2-2; D ambiguous. Between the trimmed V and J ends, which lost 0 bases and 3 bases, there was a span of 2 bases. CDR3 length: 13 residues. The germline CDR1 and CDR2 sequences are SGHTA and FQGNSA. In nucleotides, the CDR3 is TGTGCCAGCAGCTTAGCCTACACCGGGGAGCTGTTTTTT. This gives the protein CASSLAYTGELFF.

The chain carries TRBV4-1 and TRBJ2-7; a weak D match, TRBD2 (6 bases). Per germline, CDR1 MGHRA and CDR2 YSYEKL. V lost 0 bases, J lost 6 bases, and 12 bases lay in between. The CDR3 runs to 14 residues. In nucleotides, the CDR3 is TGCGCCAGCAGCCAAGAGGAGGGTCAAGGCGAGCAGTACTTC. Its protein is CASSQEEGQGEQYF.

This sequence joins TRBV5-4 and TRBJ2-7, with 10 bases lining up with TRBD1. Germline CDR1 SGHNT, CDR2 YYREEE (reference sequence). V was pared by 3 bases and J by 5 bases, with 8 bases of the junction left unmatched. This CDR3 has 15 residues. This CDR3 reads CASSSTGTGDDEQYF. The DNA for the CDR3 is TGTGCCAGCAGCTCTACCGGGACAGGGGATGACGAGCAGTACTTC.

The genes are TRBV5-1 and TRBJ2-2; 7 bases agree with TRBD2. The germline CDR1 and CDR2 sequences are SGHRS and YFSETQ. V shed 4 bases, J shed 0 bases, and the junction held 3 bases outside the gene matches. This CDR3 is built from 15 residues. This CDR3 reads CASSRAGTNTGELFF. The DNA of the CDR3 is TGCGCCAGCAGCCGAGCGGGGACGAACACCGGGGAGCTGTTTTTT.

The V gene is TRBV6-1, the J gene TRBJ1-1; D is uncertain. CDR1 MNHNS and CDR2 SASEGT come from the germline V gene. Between the trimmed V and J ends, which lost 3 bases and 10 bases, there was a span of 15 bases. The CDR3 is 13 amino acids. The CDR3 sequence is CASSDRDRGRAFF. CDR3 DNA: TGTGCCAGCAGTGACCGAGACCGTGGCAGAGCTTTCTTT.

This sequence joins TRBV11-2 and TRBJ2-3; no clear D. Trimming took 1 base from V and 2 from J, leaving 7 bases between them. Germline V gives CDR1 SGHAT, CDR2 FQNNGV. The CDR3 runs to 14 residues. Here the CDR3 DNA reads TGTGCCAGCAGCTTAGTTCCTTACACAGATACGCAGTATTTT. It codes for CASSLVPYTDTQYF. The full variable domain, its missing parts supplied by reference TRBV11-2 and TRBJ2-3, is EAGVAQSPRYKIIEKRQSVAFWCNPISGHATLYWYQQILGQGPKLLIQFQNNGVVDDSQLPKDRFSAERLKGVDSTLKIQPAKLEDSAVYLCASSLVPYTDTQYFGPGTRLTVL.

With respect to this clone: The sample carries other DNA sequences with the same CDR3. The chain combines TRBV5-6 with TRBJ1-2; 7 nucleotides align to TRBD1. V lost 1 base, J lost 5 bases, and 8 bases stayed unmatched. Germline V gene data show CDR1 as SGHDT and CDR2 as YYEEEE. The CDR3 runs to 15 residues. Here the CDR3 DNA reads TGTGCCAGCAGCTTGCCTAGGACAGGCACATATGGCTACACCTTC. This encodes CASSLPRTGTYGYTF.

The chain recombines TRBV2 with TRBJ2-2, with D maybe TRBD1 (5 bases). Germline V lookup: CDR1 SNHLY, CDR2 FYNNEI. V was pared by 6 bases and J by 6 bases, with 20 bases between. The CDR3 loop spans 16 amino acids. The CDR3 DNA reads as TGTGCCAGCAGCGACCACCGTAACCGACAGTCCGGGGAGCTGTTTTTT. It specifies CASSDHRNRQSGELFF.

This clone occurred once. The rearrangement joins TRBV7-2 to TRBJ1-4; possibly TRBD1 for D (5 bases). Per the germline V gene, CDR1 is SGHTA and CDR2 is FQGNSA. V was pared by 3 bases and J by 8 bases, with 10 bases between. This CDR3 contains 13 residues. The CDR3 DNA sequence: TGTGCCAGCAGCTTGACCAGGGTCGAAAAACTGTTTTTT. It yields the protein CASSLTRVEKLFF.

The V and J genes are TRBV7-9 and TRBJ1-2; the D is unclear. With 0 bases removed from V and 2 bases from J, the gap between germline ends came to 7 bases. From germline, CDR1 is SEHNR and CDR2 FQNEAQ (reference sequence). The CDR3 is made up of 14 amino acids. This CDR3 is CASSLASGNYGYTF. The DNA for the CDR3 is TGTGCCAGCAGCTTAGCTTCCGGGAACTATGGCTACACCTTC.

The V gene is TRBV5-6, the J gene TRBJ1-2; TRBD1 matches 7 bases. Germline V gene lookup returns CDR1 SGHDT and CDR2 YYEEEE. V lost 5 bases, J lost 8 bases, and 6 bases stayed unmatched. This CDR3 is 12 amino acids long. The CDR3 nucleotides are TGTGCCAGCAGGCGACAGGGACGGGGCTACACCTTC. Its translation: CASRRQGRGYTF.

The V and J genes are TRBV7-2 and TRBJ2-2, with TRBD2 matching 14 bases. Looked up from germline, CDR1 is SGHTA and CDR2 is FQGNSA. After removal of 3 bases from V and 6 bases from J, the junction contained 6 bases not matched to a gene. CDR3 size: 17 residues. The CDR3 reads CASSFTLTSGGAGELFF. In nucleotides, the CDR3 is TGTGCCAGCAGCTTCACTTTGACTAGCGGGGGGGCCGGGGAGCTGTTTTTT.

J is TRBJ2-2 and V is TRBV30; TRBD2 matches 8 bases. Germline trimming cut 3 bases from V and 4 bases from J; bases unmatched to any gene: 7. CDR1 is GTSNPN, CDR2 SVGIG, per germline (reference sequence). The CDR3 consists of 15 residues. The CDR3 reads CAWSTGGRITGELFF. The CDR3 region has the DNA TGTGCCTGGAGCACGGGGGGGCGTATCACCGGGGAGCTGTTTTTT.

V is TRBV7-8 and J is TRBJ2-5; D assignment may be TRBD1 or TRBD2 (5 bases each). The germline V gene has CDR1 SGHVS and CDR2 FQNEAQ. This CDR3 region has 14 residues. Trimming stripped 5 bases from V and 4 bases from J, with 14 bases between. The CDR3 is CASSLGTSIETQYF. CDR3 coding DNA: TGTGCCAGCAGCCTGGGGACCTCTATAGAGACCCAGTACTTC. Using reference TRBV7-8 and TRBJ2-5 for the parts outside the CDR3, the full variable domain is GAGVSQSPRYKVAKRGQDVALRCDPISGHVSLFWYQQALGQGPEFLTYFQNEAQLDKSGLPSDRFFAERPEGSVSTLKIQRTQQEDSAVYLCASSLGTSIETQYFGPGTRLLVL.

V is TRBV11-2 and J is TRBJ2-7; tentative D call: TRBD1 (6 bases). CDR3 length: 14 residues. Trimming pared 4 bases from V and 6 bases from J, leaving 16 bases between. The germline V gene has CDR1 SGHAT and CDR2 FQNNGV. The CDR3: CASSWRLTGPEQYF. The CDR3 DNA reads as TGTGCCAGCAGCTGGCGCTTAACAGGGCCCGAGCAGTACTTC.

The rearrangement links TRBV28 to TRBJ1-1; no firm D call. Trimming took off 3 bases at V and 2 bases at J, with 1 base between the two ends. Germline CDR1 is MDHEN and CDR2 is SYDVKM. There are 11 residues in the CDR3. The CDR3 loop is CASSFNTEAFF. As DNA, the CDR3 is TGTGCCAGCAGTTTTAACACTGAAGCTTTCTTT.

The J gene is TRBJ1-4, the V gene TRBV6-5, with 10 bases that match TRBD1. The CDR3 is 15 residues long. Germline V gives CDR1 MNHEY, CDR2 SVGAGI. V was clipped by 4 bases and J by 6 bases; unmatched bases: 5. CDR3: CASSSPGTGDEKLFF. The DNA of the CDR3 is TGTGCCAGCAGTTCCCCCGGGACAGGGGATGAAAAACTGTTTTTT.

This clone was detected only once. The chain employs TRBV7-8 and TRBJ2-1, with 7 nucleotides matching TRBD2. Germline V gene sequence: CDR1 SGHVS, CDR2 FQNEAQ. The ends lost 5 bases at V and 0 bases at J; junction bases unmatched: 7. This CDR3 spans 16 amino acids. The CDR3 DNA sequence: TGTGCCAGCAGCGTCCTAGCGGCCAGCTCCTACAATGAGCAGTTCTTC. Amino acid sequence: CASSVLAASSYNEQFF.

The chain is built from TRBV19 and TRBJ1-5; possible D gene TRBD1, 5 bases. Germline V CDR1 and CDR2: LNHDA, SQIVND (reference sequence). V was shortened by 3 bases and J by 4 bases, with 13 bases between the two germline ends. CDR3 length: 15 residues. In DNA, the CDR3 is TGTGCCAGTAGTATTCCGACAGCAGAGAATCAGCCCCAGCATTTT. Translated, it gives CASSIPTAENQPQHF.

The V call is TRBV27, the J call TRBJ1-1; D is unclear. CDR3 length equals 13 residues. Trimming took off 3 bases at V and 1 base at J, with 6 bases between the two ends. CDR1 MNHEY and CDR2 SMNVEV come from the germline V gene (reference sequence). DNA for the CDR3: TGTGCCAGCAGTTTCACACGGAACACTGAAGCTTTCTTT. Translation: CASSFTRNTEAFF.

The genes are TRBV7-9 and TRBJ2-7, with TRBD1 matching over 8 bases. Germline lookup yields CDR1 SEHNR and CDR2 FQNEAQ (reference sequence). Germline trimming cut 4 bases from V and 6 bases from J; bases unmatched to any gene: 11. This CDR3 is built from 15 residues. The CDR3 loop reads CASSSSRTGIPEQYF. The CDR3 region has the DNA TGTGCCAGCAGCTCCAGTAGGACAGGGATCCCCGAGCAGTACTTC.

The gene calls are TRBV7-2 and TRBJ2-1; 9 nucleotides agree with TRBD2. This CDR3 has 15 residues. Germline V lookup: CDR1 SGHTA, CDR2 FQGNSA. Trimming removed 6 bases from V and 10 bases from J; junction bases left unmatched: 13. The DNA for the CDR3 is TGTGCCAGCAGGCTATCGGCGGGGGGGCCGGGAGAGCAGTTCTTC. Its protein is CASRLSAGGPGEQFF. The full variable domain, completed using reference TRBV7-2 and TRBJ2-1, is GAGVSQSPSNKVTEKGKDVELRCDPISGHTALYWYRQSLGQGLEFLIYFQGNSAPDKSGLPSDRFSAERTGGSVSTLTIQRTQQEDSAVYLCASRLSAGGPGEQFFGPGTRLTVL.

A single count supports this clone. At one end the junction does not follow the germline gene, possibly because of a read error. DNA for the CDR3: TGTGCCAGCACCTTGAGTTCGGAGCAGTTCTTC. Its protein product is CASTLSSEQFF. This chain connects TRBV5-5 to TRBJ2-1, with D uncertain. Germline V gene sequence: CDR1 SGHKS, CDR2 YYEKEE (reference sequence). The length of the CDR3 is 11 residues.